Shown below are 26 T cell receptor beta chains from a single sample sequenced in a study of early stage breast cancer tumors (dated by TCRdb to 2017 to 2019). Libraries were constructed by the immunoSEQ multiplex PCR assay. TCRdb limited this immuneACCESS table to in-frame rearrangements with V and J called. A share of clones is missing; checked studies link under half to unresolved V genes, and the rest is unexplained. The sample table shows tens of thousands of clones, and just over 90% are seen once. Together, the top ten hold about 5% of the sample. Sample: blood. The receptors were gathered from a person aged 70 to 80 with breast cancer.

This chain connects TRBV11-2 to TRBJ2-7, with TRBD1 matching 9 bases. The CDR3 length is 14 residues. The germline CDR1 and CDR2 sequences are SGHAT and FQNNGV. The J segment lost 3 bases and the V segment lost 5 bases, leaving 5 bases of the junction unmatched. In DNA, the CDR3 is TGTGCCAGCAGCCCCACGGGACAGGGCTACGAGCAGTACTTC. This gives the protein CASSPTGQGYEQYF.

The genes are TRBV5-6 and TRBJ2-2; the D gene is possibly TRBD1 (6 bases). The CDR3 extends over 17 amino acids. The V gene's germline CDR1 is SGHDT and CDR2 YYEEEE. Trimming left V 4 bases short and J 4 bases short, with 20 bases between. CDR3 sequence (DNA): TGTGCCAGCAGCACGGCTATGTCAGGGGATCCCACCGGGGAGCTGTTTTTT. Residues: CASSTAMSGDPTGELFF.

The genes are TRBV4-1 and TRBJ1-4, with TRBD1 identical over 8 bases. CDR1 and CDR2 (germline): MGHRA, YSYEKL. CDR3 length equals 15 residues. With V trimmed by 0 bases and J by 8 bases, 5 bases remained unmatched. Written as DNA, the CDR3 is TGCGCCAGCAGCCAAGATCAGGGGGCTTGGGAAAAACTGTTTTTT. Translation: CASSQDQGAWEKLFF.

The chain recombines TRBV19 with TRBJ2-7; 15 nucleotides match TRBD2. V lost 7 bases to trimming and J lost 3 bases; unmatched junction nucleotides: 7. The CDR3 contains 16 residues. Germline V gives CDR1 LNHDA, CDR2 SQIVND (reference sequence). The CDR3 here is CASTGTSGRQGYEQYF. CDR3 nucleotide sequence: TGTGCCAGTACCGGGACTAGCGGGAGGCAGGGCTACGAGCAGTACTTC.

The chain carries TRBV18 and TRBJ1-1, with D unresolved. The CDR3 extends over 13 amino acids. From germline, CDR1 is KGHSH and CDR2 LQKENI. Trimming took 6 bases from V and 1 from J, leaving 9 bases between them. This CDR3 is CASSLDWNTEAFF. The CDR3 DNA reads TGTGCCAGCTCCCTAGACTGGAACACTGAAGCTTTCTTT.

The rearrangement uses TRBV6-6 and TRBJ1-2; 9 positions match TRBD1. Germline V gene data show CDR1 as MNHNY and CDR2 as SVGAGI (reference sequence). V was pared by 6 bases and J by 2 bases, with 10 bases of the junction left unmatched. This CDR3 is 16 amino acids long. Here the CDR3 DNA reads TGTGCCAGCAGCCGAAGGGACAGGGCGGGAAACTATGGCTACACCTTC. It encodes CASSRRDRAGNYGYTF.

The chain couples TRBV6-4 to TRBJ1-4, with 9 bases lining up with TRBD1. CDR1 is MRHNA, CDR2 SNTAGT, per germline. The length of the CDR3 is 17 residues. The trim removed 5 bases at V and 6 bases at J, leaving 13 bases unmatched. CDR3 region: CASSTGGIRSVDEKLFF. CDR3 nucleotide sequence: TGTGCCAGCAGTACAGGGGGCATAAGGTCGGTTGATGAAAAACTGTTTTTT.

The chain links TRBV7-2 to TRBJ2-7; TRBD2 agrees at 10 bases. The CDR3 loop spans 15 amino acids. Looked up from germline, CDR1 is SGHTA and CDR2 is FQGNSA. The junction had 7 bases not matched to a gene; V was cut back by 2 bases and J by 6 bases. This CDR3 reads CASSLSGGVPAEQYF. CDR3 DNA: TGTGCCAGCAGCTTAAGCGGGGGGGTCCCAGCCGAGCAGTACTTC.

The V call is TRBV7-9, the J call TRBJ1-6; D unresolved. The length of the CDR3 is 15 residues. Trimming left V 4 bases short and J 11 bases short, with 18 bases between. Germline V gene sequence: CDR1 SEHNR, CDR2 FQNEAQ (reference sequence). CDR3 bases: TGTGCCAGCAGCTCCCGCAGCGCAGATGGTACACCCCTCCACTTT. Translating it yields CASSSRSADGTPLHF. Full variable domain (remainder filled in from reference TRBV7-9 and TRBJ1-6): DTGVSQNPRHKITKRGQNVTFRCDPISEHNRLYWYRQTLGQGPEFLTYFQNEAQLEKSRLLSDRFSAERPKGSFSTLEIQRTEQGDSAMYLCASSSRSADGTPLHFGNGTRLTVT.

The rearrangement links TRBV15 to TRBJ2-3; D is unclear. The CDR3 loop spans 13 amino acids. The V gene's germline CDR1 is LNHNV and CDR2 YYDKDF (reference sequence). Trimming cost V 5 bases and J 5 bases, with 11 bases left between them. CDR3 sequence reads: CATSGQSGDTQYF. As DNA, the CDR3 is TGTGCCACCAGCGGGCAGTCTGGAGATACGCAGTATTTT. Full variable domain (outside the CDR3, taken from reference TRBV15 and TRBJ2-3): DAMVIQNPRYQVTQFGKPVTLSCSQTLNHNVMYWYQQKSSQAPKLLFHYYDKDFNNEADTPDNFQSRRPNTSFCFLDIRSPGLGDTAMYLCATSGQSGDTQYFGPGTRLTVL.

The chain has TRBV30 and TRBJ1-2; TRBD1 agrees at 7 bases. The CDR3 is 14 amino acids. Germline V gene data show CDR1 as GTSNPN and CDR2 as SVGIG (reference sequence). J gave up 5 bases and V 1 base, and 7 bases lay outside the gene matches. Here the CDR3 DNA reads TGTGCCTGGAGTGGACAGGGTCTGTCTTATGGCTACACCTTC. Amino acid sequence: CAWSGQGLSYGYTF.

The chain couples TRBV7-9 to TRBJ1-4; the match to TRBD1 covers 7 bases. CDR1 is SEHNR, CDR2 FQNEAQ, per germline (reference sequence). The V and J ends lost 5 bases and 3 bases, in that order; junction bases with no gene match: 9. The CDR3 length is 16 residues. The CDR3 region has the DNA TGTGCCAGCAGCCCCCTCGAGGGGGCTGCTAATGAAAAACTGTTTTTT. Amino acid sequence: CASSPLEGAANEKLFF. The full variable domain, with the rest looked up from reference TRBV7-9 and TRBJ1-4, is DTGVSQNPRHKITKRGQNVTFRCDPISEHNRLYWYRQTLGQGPEFLTYFQNEAQLEKSRLLSDRFSAERPKGSFSTLEIQRTEQGDSAMYLCASSPLEGAANEKLFFGSGTQLSVL.

The chain links TRBV4-3 to TRBJ1-2; TRBD1 matches 11 bases. The CDR3 is 16 amino acids. The germline gives CDR1 LGHNA, CDR2 YSLEER. V shed 0 bases, J shed 5 bases, and the junction held 5 bases outside the gene matches. This CDR3 is CASSQDEGQGGYGYTF. The CDR3 DNA follows: TGCGCCAGCAGCCAAGACGAGGGACAGGGGGGATATGGCTACACCTTC.

The chain carries TRBV9 and TRBJ1-1, with 7 bases that match TRBD1. The V segment lost 3 bases and the J segment 1 base; nucleotides outside the gene matches: 3. Germline V gene lookup returns CDR1 SGDLS and CDR2 YYNGEE. The CDR3 contains 14 residues. The CDR3 nucleotides read TGTGCCAGCAGCGCCGGGACAGCGAACACTGAAGCTTTCTTT. This gives the protein CASSAGTANTEAFF.

J is TRBJ2-1 and V is TRBV5-1; D is ambiguous. The CDR3 contains 15 residues. Germline V gene lookup returns CDR1 SGHRS and CDR2 YFSETQ. Trimming pared 2 bases from V and 0 bases from J, leaving 9 bases between. The CDR3 reads CASSLDIRSYNEQFF. In nucleotides, the CDR3 is TGCGCCAGCAGCTTAGACATCCGCTCCTACAATGAGCAGTTCTTC.

This chain joins TRBV28 and TRBJ2-2; 8 bases match TRBD2. The CDR3 loop spans 15 amino acids. Trimming at V came to 4 bases and at J to 6 bases, leaving 7 bases not matched to a gene. CDR1 and CDR2 (germline): MDHEN, SYDVKM. CDR3 protein: CASSSGTRKAGELFF. For the CDR3, the DNA is TGTGCCAGCAGTTCCGGGACTAGAAAGGCCGGGGAGCTGTTTTTT.

The rearrangement uses TRBV7-2 and TRBJ1-4; TRBD1 aligns across 7 bases. There are 14 residues in the CDR3. Unmatched junction bases numbered 2, after V lost 4 bases and J lost 3 bases. Germline V CDR1 and CDR2: SGHTA, FQGNSA. CDR3 DNA sequence: TGTGCCAGCAGCTCTGACAGGGCTAATGAAAAACTGTTTTTT. It is translated as CASSSDRANEKLFF.

The chain couples TRBV6-6 to TRBJ1-2; D not certain. Trimming left V 4 bases short and J 14 bases short, with 8 bases between. This CDR3 comprises 9 residues. In germline, CDR1 is MNHNY, CDR2 SVGAGI (reference sequence). The CDR3 nucleotides read TGTGCCAGCAGTTCACAGTTAACCTTC. It specifies CASSSQLTF.

The chain carries TRBV10-2 and TRBJ2-1; 14 positions match TRBD2. This CDR3 contains 17 residues. V shed 6 bases, J shed 4 bases, and the junction held 8 bases outside the gene matches. Germline CDR1 is WSHSY and CDR2 is SAAADI. CDR3 coding DNA: TGCGCCAGCAGGGGACTAGCGGGGGACCCGAAATACAATGAGCAGTTCTTC. Its protein product is CASRGLAGDPKYNEQFF.

The V call is TRBV30, the J call TRBJ2-7; 9 bases map to TRBD2. The V gene end was trimmed by 0 bases and the J gene end by 9 bases; junction bases not matched to a gene: 12. Germline CDR1 and CDR2: GTSNPN and SVGIG (reference sequence). This CDR3 region has 15 residues. DNA for the CDR3: TGTGCCTGGAGTGTAAGGTCTAGCGGGAAGTCGGGGCAGTACTTC. Translated: CAWSVRSSGKSGQYF.

This rearrangement joins TRBV7-9 to TRBJ1-1; D is unresolved. Germline V CDR1 and CDR2: SEHNR, FQNEAQ (reference sequence). Trimming shortened V by 2 bases and J by 6 bases, and 7 bases separated the two germline ends. This CDR3 contains 12 residues. The CDR3 reads CASSLSVSEAFF. In DNA form, the CDR3 reads TGTGCCAGCAGCTTATCAGTTTCTGAAGCTTTCTTT.

This clone was counted a single time. CDR3 nucleotides: TGTGCCAGCAGGAGGCTGGAACTAGGGAATGATTCTGGGGAGACCCAGTACTTC. It yields the protein CASRRLELGNDSGETQYF. The V call is TRBV27, the J call TRBJ2-5; perhaps TRBD2 as D (5 bases). Deletions cut 6 bases from V and 5 bases from J, with 28 bases between. In germline, CDR1 is MNHEY, CDR2 SMNVEV (reference sequence). CDR3 size: 18 residues.

The J gene is TRBJ1-2, the V gene TRBV9; 11 nucleotides match TRBD1. Germline loops: CDR1 SGDLS, CDR2 YYNGEE. The V gene end was trimmed by 4 bases and the J gene end by 8 bases; junction bases not matched to a gene: 4. This CDR3 comprises 13 residues. This CDR3 is CASSWGQGGGYTF. Here the CDR3 DNA reads TGTGCCAGCAGCTGGGGACAGGGGGGCGGCTACACCTTC.

J is TRBJ1-2 and V is TRBV5-1, with D perhaps matching TRBD1 (5 bases). CDR3 length equals 13 residues. The V end lost 3 bases, the J end lost 14 bases, and 20 bases lay between the germline ends. From germline, CDR1 is SGHRS and CDR2 YFSETQ. As DNA, the CDR3 is TGCGCCAGCAGCTCTTCGGGGACTCTCGTTTGGACCTTC. Its protein is CASSSSGTLVWTF.

The rearrangement joins TRBV6-1 to TRBJ2-2; 9 bases map to TRBD2. This CDR3 is 16 amino acids long. CDR1 and CDR2 (germline): MNHNS, SASEGT. The V segment lost 1 base and the J segment 13 bases; nucleotides outside the gene matches: 13. The CDR3 coding sequence is TGTGCCAGCAGTGAAGTAGGTAGCGGGAGCCCCACTCGGCTGTTTTTT. It specifies CASSEVGSGSPTRLFF.

This chain uses TRBV6-5 with TRBJ1-3; tentatively, D is TRBD1 (6 bases). V was pared by 6 bases and J by 3 bases, with 12 bases between. Germline loops: CDR1 MNHEY, CDR2 SVGAGI. The length of the CDR3 is 14 residues. The CDR3 region is CASSRTALGNTIYF. DNA of the CDR3: TGTGCCAGCAGCCGGACAGCTCTTGGAAACACCATATATTTT.